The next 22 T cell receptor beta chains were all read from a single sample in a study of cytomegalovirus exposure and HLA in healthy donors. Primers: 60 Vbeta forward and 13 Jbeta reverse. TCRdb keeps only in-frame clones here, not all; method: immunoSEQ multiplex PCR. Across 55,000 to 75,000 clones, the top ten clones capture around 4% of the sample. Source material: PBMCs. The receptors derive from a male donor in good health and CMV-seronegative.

This CDR3 reads CASSPYTDTQYF. In nucleotides, the CDR3 is TGTGCCAGCAGCCCCTACACAGATACGCAGTATTTT. This chain joins TRBV7-2 and TRBJ2-3; no definite D call. Trimming took off 5 bases at V and 2 bases at J, with 5 bases between the two ends. The germline gives CDR1 SGHTA, CDR2 FQGNSA. The CDR3 sequence is 12 residues long.

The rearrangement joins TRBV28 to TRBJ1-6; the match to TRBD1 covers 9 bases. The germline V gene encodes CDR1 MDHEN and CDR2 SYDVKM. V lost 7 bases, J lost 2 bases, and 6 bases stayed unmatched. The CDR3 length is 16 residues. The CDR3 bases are TGTGCCAGCATTTCGGGACAGGGCCCCTATAATTCACCCCTCCACTTT. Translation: CASISGQGPYNSPLHF.

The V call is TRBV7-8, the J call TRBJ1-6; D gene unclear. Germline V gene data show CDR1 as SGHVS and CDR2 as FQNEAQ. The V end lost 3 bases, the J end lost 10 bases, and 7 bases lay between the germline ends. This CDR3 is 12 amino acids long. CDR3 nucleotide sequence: TGTGCCAGCAGCTTGGCGGGATCACCCCTCCACTTT. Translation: CASSLAGSPLHF.

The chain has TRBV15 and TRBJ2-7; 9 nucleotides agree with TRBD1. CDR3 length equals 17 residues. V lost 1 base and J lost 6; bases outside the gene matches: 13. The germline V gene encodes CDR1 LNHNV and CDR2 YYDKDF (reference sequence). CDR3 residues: CATSRVRGSGQGFEQYF. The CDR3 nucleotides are TGTGCCACCAGCAGAGTGCGAGGCAGCGGACAGGGGTTCGAGCAGTACTTC. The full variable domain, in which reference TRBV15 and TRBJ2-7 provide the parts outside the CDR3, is DAMVIQNPRYQVTQFGKPVTLSCSQTLNHNVMYWYQQKSSQAPKLLFHYYDKDFNNEADTPDNFQSRRPNTSFCFLDIRSPGLGDTAMYLCATSRVRGSGQGFEQYFGPGTRLTVT.

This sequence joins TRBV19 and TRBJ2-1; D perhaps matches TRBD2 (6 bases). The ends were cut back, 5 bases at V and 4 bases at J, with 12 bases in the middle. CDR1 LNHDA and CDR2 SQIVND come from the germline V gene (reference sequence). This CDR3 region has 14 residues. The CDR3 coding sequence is TGTGCCAGTAGTCTTCGCGGGGATTACAATGAGCAGTTCTTC. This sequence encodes CASSLRGDYNEQFF.

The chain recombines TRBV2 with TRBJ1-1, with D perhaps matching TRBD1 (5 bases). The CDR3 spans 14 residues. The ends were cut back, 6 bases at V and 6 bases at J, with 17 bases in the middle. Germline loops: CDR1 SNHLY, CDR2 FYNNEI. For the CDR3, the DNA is TGTGCCAGCAGCGGTCTCACGCGGGGGGCTGAAGCTTTCTTT. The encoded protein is CASSGLTRGAEAFF.

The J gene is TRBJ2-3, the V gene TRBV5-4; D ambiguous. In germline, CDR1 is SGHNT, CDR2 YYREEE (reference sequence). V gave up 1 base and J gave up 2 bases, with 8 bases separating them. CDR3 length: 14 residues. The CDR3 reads CASSLRPTTDTQYF. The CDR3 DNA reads TGTGCCAGCAGCTTGCGCCCTACCACAGATACGCAGTATTTT.

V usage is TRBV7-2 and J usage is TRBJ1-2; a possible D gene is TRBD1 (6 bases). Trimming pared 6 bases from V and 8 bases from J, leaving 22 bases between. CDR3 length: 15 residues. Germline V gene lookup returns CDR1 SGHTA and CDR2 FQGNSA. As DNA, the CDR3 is TGTGCCAGCAGTCTCTCGGGAGGGGGACAAGGGGGCTACACCTTC. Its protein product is CASSLSGGGQGGYTF.

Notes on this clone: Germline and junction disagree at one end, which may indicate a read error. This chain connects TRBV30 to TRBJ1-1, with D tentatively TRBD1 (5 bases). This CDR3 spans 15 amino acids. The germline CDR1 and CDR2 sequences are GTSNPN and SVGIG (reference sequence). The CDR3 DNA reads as TGTGCCGGGAGTGTACGGGGGTCCCGGGGCACTGAAGCTTTCTTT. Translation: CAGSVRGSRGTEAFF.

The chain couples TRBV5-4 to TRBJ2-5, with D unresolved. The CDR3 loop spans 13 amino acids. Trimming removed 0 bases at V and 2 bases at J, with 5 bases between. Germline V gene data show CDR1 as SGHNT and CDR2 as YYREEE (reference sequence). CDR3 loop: CASSLGQQETQYF. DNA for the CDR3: TGTGCCAGCAGCTTGGGCCAGCAAGAGACCCAGTACTTC.

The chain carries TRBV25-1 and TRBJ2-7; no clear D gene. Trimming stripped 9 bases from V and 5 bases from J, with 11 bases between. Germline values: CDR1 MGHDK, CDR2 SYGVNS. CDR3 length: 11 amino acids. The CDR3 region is CARSNVHEQYF. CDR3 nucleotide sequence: TGTGCCAGATCTAATGTCCACGAGCAGTACTTC.

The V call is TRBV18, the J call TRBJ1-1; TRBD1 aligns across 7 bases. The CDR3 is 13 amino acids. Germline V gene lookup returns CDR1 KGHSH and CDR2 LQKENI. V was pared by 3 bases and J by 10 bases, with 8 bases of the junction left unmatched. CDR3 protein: CASSPLDREGAFF. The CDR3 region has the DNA TGTGCCAGCTCACCTCTAGACAGGGAAGGAGCTTTCTTT. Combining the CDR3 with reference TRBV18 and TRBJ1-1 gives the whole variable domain NAGVMQNPRHLVRRRGQEARLRCSPMKGHSHVYWYRQLPEEGLKFMVYLQKENIIDESGMPKERFSAEFPKEGPSILRIQQVVRGDSAAYFCASSPLDREGAFFGQGTRLTVV.

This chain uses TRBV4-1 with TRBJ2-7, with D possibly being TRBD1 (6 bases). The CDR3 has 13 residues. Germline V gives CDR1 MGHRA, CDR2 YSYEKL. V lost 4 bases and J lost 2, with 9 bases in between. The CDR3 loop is CASSPDRTYEQYF. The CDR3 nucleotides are TGCGCCAGCAGCCCGGACAGAACCTACGAGCAGTACTTC.

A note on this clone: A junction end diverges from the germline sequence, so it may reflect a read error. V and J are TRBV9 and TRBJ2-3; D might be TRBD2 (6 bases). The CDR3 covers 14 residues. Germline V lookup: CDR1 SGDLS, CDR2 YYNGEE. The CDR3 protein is CASSVAPGRDMQYF. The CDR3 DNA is TGTGCCAGCAGCGTAGCTCCAGGGCGGGATATGCAGTATTTT.

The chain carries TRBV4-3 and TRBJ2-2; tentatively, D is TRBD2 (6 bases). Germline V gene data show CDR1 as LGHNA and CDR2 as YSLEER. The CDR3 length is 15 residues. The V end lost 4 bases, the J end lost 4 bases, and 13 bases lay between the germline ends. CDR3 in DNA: TGCGCCAGCAGCCCGGGACTGATGGGCACCGGGGAGCTGTTTTTT. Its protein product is CASSPGLMGTGELFF.

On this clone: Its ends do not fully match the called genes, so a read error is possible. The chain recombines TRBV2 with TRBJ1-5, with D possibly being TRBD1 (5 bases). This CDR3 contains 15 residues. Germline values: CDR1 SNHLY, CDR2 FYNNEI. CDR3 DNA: TGTGCCAGCAAGGTCTTGGGGGGAGGCAATCAGCACCAGCATTTT. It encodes CASKVLGGGNQHQHF.

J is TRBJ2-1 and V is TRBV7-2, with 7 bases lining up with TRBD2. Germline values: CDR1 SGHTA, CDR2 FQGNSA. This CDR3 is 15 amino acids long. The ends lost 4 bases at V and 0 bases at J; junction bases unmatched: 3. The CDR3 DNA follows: TGTGCCAGCAGCTCGGAGCGGGGCTCCTACAATGAGCAGTTCTTC. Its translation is CASSSERGSYNEQFF.

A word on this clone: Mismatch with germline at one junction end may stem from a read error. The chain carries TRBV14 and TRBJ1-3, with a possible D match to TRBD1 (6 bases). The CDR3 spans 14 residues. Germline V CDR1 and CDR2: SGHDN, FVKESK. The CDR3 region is CASSSRGGGNNIYF. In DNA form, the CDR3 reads TGTGCCAGCAGCTCCCGAGGGGGTGGAAACAACATATATTTT.

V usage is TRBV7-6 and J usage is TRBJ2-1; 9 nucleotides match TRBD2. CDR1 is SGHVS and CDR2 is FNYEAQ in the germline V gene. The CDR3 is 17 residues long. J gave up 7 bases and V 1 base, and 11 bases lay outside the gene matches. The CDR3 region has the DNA TGTGCCAGCAGCTTAGGAGCGGGAGGCCCGGCGGGGAATGAGCAGTTCTTC. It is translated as CASSLGAGGPAGNEQFF.

The CDR3 reads CASSADRGGETQYF. The CDR3 bases are TGTGCCAGCAGCGCGGACAGGGGCGGGGAGACCCAGTACTTC. The chain links TRBV14 to TRBJ2-5, with 9 bases aligning to TRBD1. Unmatched junction bases numbered 6, after V lost 5 bases and J lost 5 bases. The CDR3 spans 14 residues. Per germline, CDR1 SGHDN and CDR2 FVKESK.

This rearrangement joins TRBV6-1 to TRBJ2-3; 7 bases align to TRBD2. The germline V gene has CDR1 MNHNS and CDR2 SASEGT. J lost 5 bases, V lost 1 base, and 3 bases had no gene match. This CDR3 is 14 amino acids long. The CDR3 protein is CASSEGVAGDTQYF. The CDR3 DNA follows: TGTGCCAGCAGTGAAGGGGTAGCGGGAGATACGCAGTATTTT.

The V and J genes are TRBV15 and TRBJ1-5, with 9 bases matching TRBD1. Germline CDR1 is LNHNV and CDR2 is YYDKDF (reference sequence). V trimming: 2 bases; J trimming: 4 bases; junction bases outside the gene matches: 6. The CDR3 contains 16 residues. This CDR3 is CATSRHPGQGNQPQHF. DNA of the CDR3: TGTGCCACCAGCAGACATCCGGGACAGGGAAATCAGCCCCAGCATTTT.